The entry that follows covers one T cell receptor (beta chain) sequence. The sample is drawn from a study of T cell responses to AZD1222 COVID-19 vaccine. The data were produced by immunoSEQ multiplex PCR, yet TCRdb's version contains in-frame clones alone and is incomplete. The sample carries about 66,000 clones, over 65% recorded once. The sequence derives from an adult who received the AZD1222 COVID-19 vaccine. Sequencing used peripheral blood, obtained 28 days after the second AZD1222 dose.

The chain's CDR3 is CASSYDAGGSHEQYF. DNA of the CDR3: TGTGCCAGCAGTTACGACGCAGGGGGCAGCCACGAGCAGTACTTC. The chain employs TRBV6-5 and TRBJ2-7, with TRBD1 matching over 8 bases. CDR1 is MNHEY and CDR2 is SVGAGI in the germline V gene. V lost 2 bases and J lost 5; bases outside the gene matches: 8. This CDR3 region has 15 residues.